The 24 T cell receptor beta chains below all came from one sample that was sequenced in a study of follicular helper T cells after annual influenza vaccination. Profiling relied on immunoSEQ multiplex PCR, and the TCRdb table lists in-frame clones only, not all of them. Of fewer than 9,000 clones listed, about 88% are singletons. Documented time point: 2015-2016 season, 7 days after influenza vaccination. The specimen comprised CXCR5+ CD38- circulating T follicular helper cells from blood, sampled 7 days after influenza vaccination. Indicated subset: circulating Tfh, non-naive CD4+CXCR5+PD-1+ (ICOS+CD38+ or ICOS-CD38-). The receptors shown here come from an adult who received the influenza vaccine.

This sequence joins TRBV19 and TRBJ1-3, with 7 bases identical to TRBD1. After removal of 6 bases from V and 0 bases from J, the junction contained 5 bases not matched to a gene. From germline, CDR1 is LNHDA and CDR2 SQIVND (reference sequence). The length of the CDR3 is 15 residues. The CDR3 region is CASRETGASGNTIYF. The CDR3, as DNA: TGTGCCAGTAGAGAAACAGGGGCCTCTGGAAACACCATATATTTT.

The genes are TRBV27 and TRBJ2-1; D may be TRBD2 (6 bases). V lost 8 bases, J lost 4 bases, and 6 bases lay in between. The length of the CDR3 is 11 residues. Per germline, CDR1 MNHEY and CDR2 SMNVEV (reference sequence). CDR3 region: CASGGYNEQFF. As DNA, the CDR3 is TGTGCCAGCGGGGGGTACAATGAGCAGTTCTTC.

The CDR3 protein is CASREIAGYEQYF. The CDR3 DNA is TGTGCCAGCAGGGAAATAGCGGGCTACGAGCAGTACTTC. V is TRBV7-2 and J is TRBJ2-7, with 7 bases matching TRBD2. This CDR3 is built from 13 residues. Per germline, CDR1 SGHTA and CDR2 FQGNSA. Trimming took 6 bases from V and 3 from J; bases not matched to a gene: 5.

The gene calls are TRBV10-3 and TRBJ1-4; D is unclear. The V gene lost 7 bases and the J gene lost 2 bases, with 14 bases spanning the gap. The CDR3 is 15 residues long. In germline, CDR1 is ENHRY, CDR2 SYGVKD. Here the CDR3 reads CAIKADKGTNEKLFF. In DNA, the CDR3 is TGTGCCATCAAGGCCGACAAGGGTACTAATGAAAAACTGTTTTTT.

The J gene is TRBJ2-4, the V gene TRBV28, with D perhaps matching TRBD2 (5 bases). Germline CDR1 is MDHEN and CDR2 is SYDVKM. This CDR3 spans 13 amino acids. V lost 7 bases and J lost 2, with 9 bases in between. Here the CDR3 DNA reads TGTGCCAGCACGGCGGGCTCCAAAAACATTCAGTACTTC. The encoded protein is CASTAGSKNIQYF.

V gene TRBV6-4 combines with J gene TRBJ2-1; TRBD1 agrees at 7 bases. The V gene's germline CDR1 is MRHNA and CDR2 SNTAGT. The V segment lost 0 bases and the J segment 4 bases; nucleotides outside the gene matches: 3. This CDR3 spans 15 amino acids. The CDR3 here is CASSDSGTAYNEQFF. Here the CDR3 DNA reads TGTGCCAGCAGTGACTCCGGGACAGCGTACAATGAGCAGTTCTTC.

The chain uses TRBV7-3 and TRBJ1-3; 7 positions agree with TRBD1. From germline, CDR1 is SGHTA and CDR2 FQGTGA. V was pared by 1 base and J by 0 bases, with 3 bases of the junction left unmatched. This CDR3 has 16 residues. The CDR3 DNA sequence: TGTGCCAGCAGCTTAAACAGGGGAGCCTCTGGAAACACCATATATTTT. Amino acids: CASSLNRGASGNTIYF.

This chain joins TRBV18 and TRBJ2-7, with 10 positions matching TRBD1. V lost 3 bases and J lost 6; bases outside the gene matches: 5. The CDR3 spans 14 residues. Looked up from germline, CDR1 is KGHSH and CDR2 is LQKENI. DNA for the CDR3: TGTGCCAGCTCACCTAACGGGGACAGGGGCGAGCAGTACTTC. It yields the protein CASSPNGDRGEQYF.

This chain uses TRBV29-1 with TRBJ2-3; TRBD2 matches at 10 bases. The V gene's germline CDR1 is SQVTM and CDR2 ANQGSEA. Trimming cost V 7 bases and J 6 bases; bases outside gene matches: 7. The CDR3 is made up of 13 amino acids. CDR3 nucleotide sequence: TGCAGCGCCAAAGCGGGAGGGTTGGATACGCAGTATTTT. Amino acid sequence: CSAKAGGLDTQYF.

This clone is a singleton in its sample. The genes are TRBV29-1 and TRBJ2-4, with 10 bases aligning to TRBD1. This CDR3 contains 15 residues. Germline V gives CDR1 SQVTM, CDR2 ANQGSEA. The V segment lost 8 bases and the J segment 3 bases; nucleotides outside the gene matches: 10. CDR3 amino acids: CSSTSGQGGKNIQYF. The CDR3 nucleotides are TGCAGCTCAACCTCCGGACAGGGGGGCAAAAACATTCAGTACTTC.

This rearrangement joins TRBV18 to TRBJ2-3, with TRBD2 identical over 8 bases. The V and J ends lost 6 bases and 5 bases, in that order; junction bases with no gene match: 7. Germline assignment: CDR1 KGHSH and CDR2 LQKENI. The CDR3 covers 14 residues. The chain's CDR3 is CASSPGGDGDTQYF. The CDR3 DNA reads as TGTGCCAGCTCCCCCGGGGGGGATGGAGATACGCAGTATTTT.

J is TRBJ1-5 and V is TRBV5-1; D perhaps matches TRBD1 (5 bases). Germline V gene lookup returns CDR1 SGHRS and CDR2 YFSETQ. V lost 4 bases, J lost 3 bases, and 11 bases lay in between. CDR3 length: 14 residues. The CDR3 bases are TGCGCCAGCAGCAGCGGGGGAATCAATCAGCCCCAGCATTTT. Residues: CASSSGGINQPQHF.

The chain carries TRBV10-2 and TRBJ1-1; D is unresolved. V lost 4 bases and J 3 bases, leaving 9 bases between the germline ends. CDR1 is WSHSY and CDR2 is SAAADI in the germline V gene. This CDR3 has 13 amino acids. CDR3: CASSVGGHTEAFF. For the CDR3, the DNA is TGCGCCAGCAGTGTGGGAGGGCACACTGAAGCTTTCTTT.

The rearrangement links TRBV7-9 to TRBJ1-1; D is uncertain. CDR1 SEHNR and CDR2 FQNEAQ come from the germline V gene (reference sequence). The CDR3 is 11 residues long. The V end lost 1 base, the J end lost 11 bases, and 8 bases lay between the germline ends. The CDR3 here is CASSLGREAFF. The CDR3 DNA reads as TGTGCCAGCAGCTTAGGGAGAGAGGCTTTCTTT. Based on the CDR3 plus reference TRBV7-9 and TRBJ1-1, the full variable domain is DTGVSQNPRHKITKRGQNVTFRCDPISEHNRLYWYRQTLGQGPEFLTYFQNEAQLEKSRLLSDRFSAERPKGSFSTLEIQRTEQGDSAMYLCASSLGREAFFGQGTRLTVV.

The rearrangement links TRBV5-6 to TRBJ2-7; 7 bases match TRBD1. V gave up 4 bases and J gave up 3 bases; unmatched junction bases: 4. The length of the CDR3 is 13 residues. Germline assignment: CDR1 SGHDT and CDR2 YYEEEE. Written as DNA, the CDR3 is TGTGCCAGCAGCACAGGGGATAACTACGAGCAGTACTTC. Its translation is CASSTGDNYEQYF.

In its sample, this clone was seen once. The chain links TRBV5-1 to TRBJ2-6; tentatively, D is TRBD1 (5 bases). The germline CDR1 and CDR2 sequences are SGHRS and YFSETQ. This CDR3 contains 14 residues. Trimming removed 1 base from V and 8 bases from J, with 10 bases in between. CDR3 DNA sequence: TGCGCCAGCAGCTTGTCAGGGTGGCCCAACGTCCTGACTTTC. Its translation: CASSLSGWPNVLTF.

V is TRBV28 and J is TRBJ2-7, with 9 bases fitting TRBD1. The CDR3 has 15 residues. The V gene's germline CDR1 is MDHEN and CDR2 SYDVKM. V lost 2 bases and J lost 6; bases outside the gene matches: 8. The CDR3 bases are TGTGCCAGCAGTTTAGGCGGGACAGGGAATTTCGAGCAGTACTTC. Translation gives CASSLGGTGNFEQYF.

This clone was observed a few times. The chain is built from TRBV27 and TRBJ2-2; 8 nucleotides line up with TRBD1. This CDR3 is 17 amino acids long. J gave up 5 bases and V 6 bases, and 14 bases lay outside the gene matches. Germline V lookup: CDR1 MNHEY, CDR2 SMNVEV (reference sequence). Here the CDR3 DNA reads TGTGCCAGCAGAGGGTGGGGTGGACAGGGAAATACCGGGGAGCTGTTTTTT. Protein product: CASRGWGGQGNTGELFF.

The chain uses TRBV7-3 and TRBJ2-5; the match to TRBD2 covers 15 bases. Germline trimming cut 1 base from V and 4 bases from J; bases unmatched to any gene: 4. The CDR3 sequence is 17 residues long. Germline lookup yields CDR1 SGHTA and CDR2 FQGTGA. The CDR3 sequence: CASSLMGLAGGGETQYF. The CDR3 DNA sequence: TGTGCCAGCAGCTTAATGGGACTAGCGGGAGGAGGAGAGACCCAGTACTTC. The full variable domain, completed using reference TRBV7-3 and TRBJ2-5, is GAGVSQTPSNKVTEKGKYVELRCDPISGHTALYWYRQSLGQGPEFLIYFQGTGAADDSGLPNDRFFAVRPEGSVSTLKIQRTERGDSAVYLCASSLMGLAGGGETQYFGPGTRLLVL.

The chain is built from TRBV7-2 and TRBJ1-3; D remains ambiguous. The CDR3 has 14 residues. Germline V CDR1 and CDR2: SGHTA, FQGNSA. Trimming pared 5 bases from V and 0 bases from J, leaving 8 bases between. The CDR3 loop reads CASSNRASGNTIYF. The CDR3, as DNA: TGTGCCAGCAGCAACCGGGCCTCTGGAAACACCATATATTTT.

The gene calls are TRBV29-1 and TRBJ1-2, with D uncertain. This CDR3 is 13 amino acids long. The ends were cut back, 7 bases at V and 5 bases at J, with 17 bases in the middle. Germline lookup yields CDR1 SQVTM and CDR2 ANQGSEA. The CDR3 spells CSAREQGIYGYTF. The CDR3 region has the DNA TGCAGCGCCCGGGAACAAGGAATTTATGGCTACACCTTC.

The chain recombines TRBV28 with TRBJ1-4; weak D call: TRBD1 (5 bases). The V gene lost 2 bases and the J gene lost 5 bases, with 9 bases spanning the gap. The CDR3 loop spans 14 amino acids. CDR1 is MDHEN and CDR2 is SYDVKM in the germline V gene. The CDR3 is CASSLAGRNEKLFF. CDR3 bases: TGTGCCAGCAGTTTAGCGGGGCGGAATGAAAAACTGTTTTTT.

Of note for this clone: Other DNA sequences from this sample encode an identical CDR3 as well. The chain has TRBV7-2 and TRBJ2-7, with no clear D. This CDR3 comprises 12 residues. The germline V and J ends were trimmed by 6 bases and 6 bases, with 12 bases remaining between them. Looked up from germline, CDR1 is SGHTA and CDR2 is FQGNSA. The DNA for the CDR3 is TGTGCCAGCAGACACTCATCAACCGAGCAGTACTTC. This translates into CASRHSSTEQYF.

This clone was recorded a few times. The V and J genes are TRBV25-1 and TRBJ2-7; D unresolved. The CDR3 runs to 12 residues. The V end lost 5 bases, the J end lost 2 bases, and 7 bases lay between the germline ends. CDR1 is MGHDK, CDR2 SYGVNS, per germline. CDR3 loop: CASSMQTYEQYF. For the CDR3, the DNA is TGTGCCAGCAGTATGCAGACCTACGAGCAGTACTTC.